The clone carrying this TCR beta chain was found a few times. The antigen is not known. These data are taken from a study of cytotoxic CD8 clonotypes in ibrutinib-treated CLL. About the study: The patients comprised about eleven relapsed/refractory and about 15 treatment-naive cases, around 18 IGHV unmutated. Sequenced samples delivered averages of roughly 260,000 productive templates and around 100,000 productive rearrangements. Overall study results and limits: Treatment saw public clonotypes, which were uncommon, either contract or stay stable.

The germline gives CDR1 MNHNS, CDR2 SASEGT. The CDR3 is 14 amino acids. The V and J ends lost 2 bases and 5 bases respectively, with 12 bases between them. Investigators sought sequencing depths of between 1 in 200,000 and 1 in 1 million T cells. Repertoires were generated with immunoSEQ multiplex PCR, while TCRdb's copy carries only in-frame clones and drops some. The sample holds around 52,000 clones, 55% to 70% seen once. The source was PBMCs, collected after 24 months of ibrutinib treatment. The genes are TRBV6-1 and TRBJ1-1, with no clear D. This receptor was taken from a human donor with chronic lymphocytic leukemia. The CDR3 DNA is TGTGCCAGCAGTGAACGCGGACGGATGACTGAAGCTTTCTTT. This sequence encodes CASSERGRMTEAFF.